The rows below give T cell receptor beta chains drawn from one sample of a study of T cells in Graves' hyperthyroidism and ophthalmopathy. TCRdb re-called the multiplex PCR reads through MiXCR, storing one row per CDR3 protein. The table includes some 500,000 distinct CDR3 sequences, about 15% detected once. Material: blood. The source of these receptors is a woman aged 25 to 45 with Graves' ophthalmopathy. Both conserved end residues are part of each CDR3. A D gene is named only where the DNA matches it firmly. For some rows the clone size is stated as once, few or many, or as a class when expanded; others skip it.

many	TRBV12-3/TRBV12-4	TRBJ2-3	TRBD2	CASELLAGGPDTDTQYF	TGTGCCAGCGAGTTACTAGCGGGAGGGCCCGACACAGATACGCAGTATTTT
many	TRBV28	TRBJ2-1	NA	CASSFLGREGDSYNEQFF	TGTGCCAGCAGTTTTCTGGGTAGGGAAGGGGACTCCTACAATGAGCAGTTCTTC
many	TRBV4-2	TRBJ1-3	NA	CASSQERQARTIYF	TGTGCCAGCAGCCAAGAACGGCAGGCGCGCACCATATATTTT
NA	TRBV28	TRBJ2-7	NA	CASSLTEYEQYF	TGTGCCAGCAGTTTAACAGAGTACGAGCAGTACTTC
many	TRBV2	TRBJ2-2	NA	CASSGQGGTGELFF	TGTGCCAGCAGTGGTCAGGGAGGCACCGGGGAGCTGTTTTTT
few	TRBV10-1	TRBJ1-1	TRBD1	CASITGTGNTEAFF	TGCGCCAGCATCACCGGGACAGGGAACACTGAAGCTTTCTTT
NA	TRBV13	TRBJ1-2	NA	CASSTAGALYGYTF	TGTGCCAGCAGCACGGCAGGGGCCCTCTATGGCTACACCTTC
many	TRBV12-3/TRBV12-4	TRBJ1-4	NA	CASSGGPNEKLFF	TGTGCCAGCAGTGGTGGGCCTAATGAAAAACTGTTTTTT
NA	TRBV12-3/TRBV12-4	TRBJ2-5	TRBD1	CASSLGQGAGSPSETQYF	TGTGCCAGCAGTTTGGGACAGGGGGCTGGTAGTCCTTCGGAGACCCAGTACTTC
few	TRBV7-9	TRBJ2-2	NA	CASSLRGANTGELFF	TGTGCCAGCAGCTTAAGGGGAGCGAACACCGGGGAGCTGTTTTTT
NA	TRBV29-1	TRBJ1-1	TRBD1	CSGGQAKKAFF	TGCAGCGGGGGACAGGCGAAGAAAGCTTTCTTT
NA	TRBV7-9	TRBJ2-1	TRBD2	CASSYRLAGGPSWGQFF	TGTGCCAGCAGCTACAGACTAGCGGGAGGGCCGAGCTGGGGGCAGTTCTTC
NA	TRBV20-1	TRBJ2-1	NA	CSASGGYNEQFF	TGCAGTGCTAGCGGGGGATACAATGAGCAGTTCTTC
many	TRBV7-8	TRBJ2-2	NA	CASSHDSWNTGELFF	TGTGCCAGCAGCCACGACAGTTGGAACACCGGGGAGCTGTTTTTT
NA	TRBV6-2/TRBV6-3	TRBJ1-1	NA	CASRWSRDGTEAFF	TGTGCCAGCAGATGGTCGAGGGACGGCACTGAAGCTTTCTTT
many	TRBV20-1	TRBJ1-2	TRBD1	CSARFLSRTGLNGYTF	TGCAGTGCTAGATTCCTCTCGCGGACAGGGCTTAATGGCTACACCTTC
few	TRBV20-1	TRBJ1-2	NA	CSASLGFNGYTF	TGCAGTGCTAGTTTGGGTTTCAATGGCTACACCTTC
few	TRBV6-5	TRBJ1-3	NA	CASSYSTTYSGNTIYF	TGTGCCAGCAGTTACTCGACCACCTACTCTGGAAACACCATATATTTT
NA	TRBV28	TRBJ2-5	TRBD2	CVSSSQLAGLQETQYF	TGTGTCAGCAGTTCCCAACTAGCGGGCCTCCAAGAGACCCAGTACTTC
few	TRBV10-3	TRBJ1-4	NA	CAISETDHTGSGVNEKLFF	TGTGCCATCAGTGAGACGGACCATACAGGGTCCGGGGTTAATGAAAAACTGTTTTTT
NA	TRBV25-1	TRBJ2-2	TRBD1	CASSDGDSNTGELFF	TGTGCCAGCAGTGACGGGGACAGCAACACCGGGGAGCTGTTTTTT
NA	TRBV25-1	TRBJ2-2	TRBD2	CASSDLPSGNSGELFF	TGTGCCAGCAGTGATTTGCCTAGCGGGAATAGCGGGGAGCTGTTTTTT
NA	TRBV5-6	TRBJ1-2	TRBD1	CASSGDRGEYGYTF	TGTGCCAGCAGCGGGGACAGGGGAGAGTATGGCTACACCTTC
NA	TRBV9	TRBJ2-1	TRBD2	CASSVAGLPGGSYNEQFF	TGTGCCAGCAGCGTAGCTGGGCTACCCGGGGGGTCTTACAATGAGCAGTTCTTC
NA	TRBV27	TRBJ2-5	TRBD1	CASSLGTGIQETQYF	TGTGCCAGCAGTTTGGGGACAGGGATCCAAGAGACCCAGTACTTC
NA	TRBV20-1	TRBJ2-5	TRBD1	CSAFVDRQETQYF	TGCAGTGCCTTCGTGGACAGGCAAGAGACCCAGTACTTC
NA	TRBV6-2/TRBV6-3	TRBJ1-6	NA	CASRLTDSNSPLHF	TGTGCCAGCAGACTAACAGACAGCAATTCACCCCTCCACTTT
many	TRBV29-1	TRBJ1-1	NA	CSVAPKLRNTEAFF	TGCAGCGTTGCCCCAAAACTCCGAAACACTGAAGCTTTCTTT
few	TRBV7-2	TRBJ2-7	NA	CASSLDPGYEQYF	TGTGCCAGCAGCTTAGATCCGGGTTACGAGCAGTACTTC
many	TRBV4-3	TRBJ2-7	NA	CASSQDWVGASYEQYF	TGCGCCAGCAGCCAAGATTGGGTAGGAGCTTCCTACGAGCAGTACTTC
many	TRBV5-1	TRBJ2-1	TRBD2	CASNPLAGEGHEQFF	TGCGCCAGCAACCCACTAGCGGGAGAGGGCCATGAGCAGTTCTTC
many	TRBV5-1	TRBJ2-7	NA	CASSLELSYEQYF	TGCGCCAGCAGCTTGGAACTATCTTACGAGCAGTACTTC
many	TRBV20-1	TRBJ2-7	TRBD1	CSASVAGGTYEQYF	TGCAGTGCTAGTGTGGCAGGGGGCACCTACGAGCAGTACTTC
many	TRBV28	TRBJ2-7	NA	CASSLLRSYEQYF	TGTGCCAGCAGTTTACTTCGGAGTTACGAGCAGTACTTC
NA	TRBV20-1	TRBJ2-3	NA	CSATRDFTDTQYF	TGCAGTGCAACGCGGGACTTCACAGATACGCAGTATTTT
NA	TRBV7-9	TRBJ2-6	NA	CASSPRGFSGANVLTF	TGTGCCAGCAGCCCCAGAGGGTTCTCTGGGGCCAACGTCCTGACTTTC
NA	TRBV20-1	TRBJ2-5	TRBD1	CSPQGAGTQYF	TGCAGTCCCCAGGGGGCGGGGACCCAGTACTTC
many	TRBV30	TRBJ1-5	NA	CAWSGGWDQPQHF	TGTGCCTGGAGCGGGGGCTGGGATCAGCCCCAGCATTTT
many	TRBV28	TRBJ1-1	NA	CASSSPSLGDTEAFF	TGTGCCAGCAGTTCCCCCAGCCTAGGGGACACTGAAGCTTTCTTT
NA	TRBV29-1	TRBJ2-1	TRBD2	CSAGLAGGNGQFF	TGCAGCGCCGGACTAGCGGGAGGCAATGGGCAGTTCTTC
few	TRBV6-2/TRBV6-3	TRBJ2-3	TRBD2	CASSYPGLAGATDTQYF	TGTGCCAGCAGTTACCCTGGACTAGCGGGAGCGACAGATACGCAGTATTTT